A selection of T cell receptor beta chains follows, all from one sample in a study of shared clonotypes between healthy human individuals. This table comes from immunoSEQ multiplex PCR, and its TCRdb copy is limited to in-frame clones, with some not included. The sample yields 450,000 to 500,000 clones, 65% to 80% seen once. Sequenced: PBMCs. Receptors originate from a woman aged 35 to 49 in good health. Some clones in this sample may be carry-over from other donors' samples. Both conserved end residues are part of each CDR3. A D gene is named only where the DNA matches it firmly. Clone size, where shown, is once, few, many, or a class for clones that have expanded.

>TRBJ2-1|15|TRBV11-2|NA|once
TGTGCCAGCAGCAAACAGGGGACTTCTTACAATGAGCAGTTCTTC
CASSKQGTSYNEQFF
>TRBJ1-1|13|TRBV6-1|TRBD1|NA
TGTGCCAGCAGTCCAGGGGGTTGGGAGAGTGCTTTCTTT
CASSPGGWESAFF
>TRBJ2-1|15|TRBV19|NA|NA
TGTGCCAGTATCGGTAGGGTTAGCTCCTACAATGAGCAGTTCTTC
CASIGRVSSYNEQFF
>TRBJ2-7|17|TRBV5-4|TRBD1|NA
TGTGCCAGCAGCTATGGCCTTCAGGGACAGGGCTCCTACGAGCAGTACTTC
CASSYGLQGQGSYEQYF
>TRBJ2-1|14|TRBV7-3|TRBD2|NA
TGTGCCAGCAGCTTAACTCGCGGGAGTAATGAGCAGTTCTTC
CASSLTRGSNEQFF
>TRBJ2-5|15|TRBV7-3|NA|NA
TGTGCCAGCAGCTTAGACGGGCGAGAGCAAGAGACCCAGTACTTC
CASSLDGREQETQYF
>TRBJ2-3|16|TRBV7-3|NA|NA
TGTGCCAGCAGCTTAGGAGCAGACTTTGGCACAGATACGCAGTATTTT
CASSLGADFGTDTQYF
>TRBJ2-7|12|TRBV11-2|NA|NA
TGTGCCAGCAGCTTGGGGGGTTCCGAGCAGTACTTC
CASSLGGSEQYF
>TRBJ1-1|13|TRBV11-2|NA|NA
TGTGCCAGCAGCTTAGAGAGGAACACTGAAGCTTTCTTT
CASSLERNTEAFF
>TRBJ1-4|17|TRBV5-1|NA|few
TGCGCCAGCAGCTCCTCATGGGGGACTGCAACTAATGAAAAACTGTTTTTT
CASSSSWGTATNEKLFF
>TRBJ2-1|13|TRBV5-6|NA|NA
TGTGCCAGCAGCTTGGAGGCAGTCCGGGAGCAGTTCTTC
CASSLEAVREQFF
>TRBJ2-7|13|TRBV6-5|NA|NA
TGTGCCAGCAGTCCCGGTTGGAGGGGCGAGCAGTACTTC
CASSPGWRGEQYF
>TRBJ2-3|15|TRBV7-2|NA|NA
TGTGCCAGCAGCATCAGGGCTTCTAGCACAGATACGCAGTATTTT
CASSIRASSTDTQYF
>TRBJ2-1|14|TRBV6-5|TRBD2|NA
TGTGCCAGCAGTCCCTTAGCGGGAGTAAATGAGCAGTTCTTC
CASSPLAGVNEQFF
>TRBJ1-1|13|TRBV27|NA|few
TGTGCCAGCAGTTTAGGATTTGGGGGTGAGGCTTTCTTT
CASSLGFGGEAFF
>TRBJ1-2|14|TRBV28|NA|NA
TGTGCTACTGGGGCAGGGGCGCGAGGCTATGGCTACACCTTC
CATGAGARGYGYTF
>TRBJ1-3|15|TRBV6-5|NA|NA
TGTGCCAGCAGCCCCCGACAGAGCGTTAGAAACACCATATATTTT
CASSPRQSVRNTIYF
>TRBJ2-7|17|TRBV28|NA|NA
TGTGCCAGCAGAGACAGGGGTTCAAGCGGGAGCTATTACGAGCAGTACTTC
CASRDRGSSGSYYEQYF
>TRBJ1-4|14|TRBV11-3|NA|NA
TGTGCCAGCACCCCTGGGGGGTTCCGGGAAAAACTGTTTTTT
CASTPGGFREKLFF
>TRBJ1-2|17|TRBV19|NA|NA
TGTGCCAGTAGCGGAGGGTGGAGCAGGGGCGAAAACTATGGCTACACCTTC
CASSGGWSRGENYGYTF
>TRBJ2-3|14|TRBV5-4|NA|NA
TGTGCCAGCAGCTTCATAGAAAGCACAGATACGCAGTATTTT
CASSFIESTDTQYF
>TRBJ1-5|18|TRBV19|TRBD1|NA
TGTGCCAGTAGTATCGGGCAGGGGGCCCCAAATAGCAATCAGCCCCAGCATTTT
CASSIGQGAPNSNQPQHF
>TRBJ2-1|14|TRBV30|NA|NA
TGTGCCTGGAGGTCTAGAGGTTCCTACAATGAGCAGTTCTTC
CAWRSRGSYNEQFF
>TRBJ2-1|11|TRBV25-1|NA|NA
TGTGCCAGCAGTGATACAAATGAGCAGTTCTTC
CASSDTNEQFF
>TRBJ1-2|14|TRBV25-1|TRBD1|NA
TGTGCCACTTTTGGGGACAGGGAGCGGCACGGCTACACCTTC
CATFGDRERHGYTF
>TRBJ2-2|15|TRBV7-3|NA|NA
TGTGCCAGCAGCCCACAGGGGCGGGGAACCGGGGAGCTGTTTTTT
CASSPQGRGTGELFF
>TRBJ2-1|16|TRBV9|NA|once
TGTGCCAGCAGCGTAGGGGGCACGGGGTTTTTCAATGAGCAGTTCTTC
CASSVGGTGFFNEQFF
>TRBJ1-4|13|TRBV7-2|NA|NA
TGTGCCAGCAGCTTTTATCGTAATGAAAAACTGTTTTTT
CASSFYRNEKLFF
>TRBJ2-3|13|TRBV7-9|TRBD2|NA
TGTGCCAGCACGCGGGGGATCGCGGATACGCAGTATTTT
CASTRGIADTQYF
>TRBJ2-1|16|TRBV5-1|NA|NA
TGCGCCAGCAGCTTGAACCCCGGGTCGGCTCAGGGTGAGCAGTTCTTC
CASSLNPGSAQGEQFF
>TRBJ1-4|10|TRBV29-1|NA|NA
TGCAGCGTTGAAGAGGGAAAACTGTTTTTT
CSVEEGKLFF
>TRBJ1-1|12|TRBV27|TRBD1|NA
TGTGCCAGCAAGTCAGGGGGGTCTGAAGCTTTCTTT
CASKSGGSEAFF
>TRBJ1-3|15|TRBV7-8|TRBD1|NA
TGTGCCAGCAGCCCGACGACAGGGTCCGGAAACACCATATATTTT
CASSPTTGSGNTIYF
>TRBJ1-3|14|TRBV28|TRBD1|NA
TGTGCCTACGGGACAGGGAGCTCTGGAAACACCATATATTTT
CAYGTGSSGNTIYF
>TRBJ1-3|14|TRBV7-2|TRBD1|NA
TGTGCCAGCAGCGATCGGACAGGGGGAAACACCATATATTTT
CASSDRTGGNTIYF
>TRBJ1-5|13|TRBV6-1|NA|NA
TGTGCCAGCATGATGTACGTTAATCAGCCCCAGCATTTT
CASMMYVNQPQHF
>TRBJ2-5|12|TRBV5-1|NA|NA
TGCGCCAGCAGCTTAAATAAAGAGACCCAGTACTTC
CASSLNKETQYF
>TRBJ2-3|16|TRBV2|NA|few
TGTGCCAGCAGTGAGGGAGGCGGGGCAAGCACAGATACGCAGTATTTT
CASSEGGGASTDTQYF
>TRBJ2-2|18|TRBV7-3|TRBD1|NA
TGTGCCAGCAGCGGAGGACCCGGGACAGGACTGAACACCGGGGAGCTGTTTTTT
CASSGGPGTGLNTGELFF
>TRBJ2-5|13|TRBV30|TRBD1|NA
TGTGCCTGGAGGAAGACAGGGTCAGAGACCCAGTACTTC
CAWRKTGSETQYF
>TRBJ2-2|14|TRBV19|NA|NA
TGTGCCAGTAGTGAACAGGCGAACACCGGGGAGCTGTTTTTT
CASSEQANTGELFF
>TRBJ2-1|12|TRBV2|TRBD2|NA
TGTGCCGGGAGCGGGAACGGTAATGAGCAGTTCTTC
CAGSGNGNEQFF
>TRBJ2-6|19|TRBV5-6|TRBD1|many
TGTGCCAGCAGCTTGGCCGACAGGGGTTGGGTCTCTGGGGCCAACGTCCTGACTTTC
CASSLADRGWVSGANVLTF
>TRBJ2-7|15|TRBV6-1|NA|NA
TGTGCCAGCAGAAACCCCGGGGCGAGAATCTCCGAGCAGTACTTC
CASRNPGARISEQYF
>TRBJ2-7|15|TRBV10-1|NA|NA
TGCGCCAGCAGTGAGTCGAGTGCAGGGAGAAACGAGCAGTACTTC
CASSESSAGRNEQYF
>TRBJ1-4|14|TRBV18|TRBD1|NA
TGTGCCAGCTTGTCGGGACAGGGGAATGAAAAACTGTTTTTT
CASLSGQGNEKLFF
>TRBJ2-2|13|TRBV19|NA|NA
TGTGCCACCTCTTCGGTTGCTCGCGGGGAGCTGTTTTTT
CATSSVARGELFF
>TRBJ2-7|14|TRBV18|NA|NA
TGTGCCAGCTCACCACAGGGTAGCTCCTACGAGCAGTACTTC
CASSPQGSSYEQYF
>TRBJ1-1|14|TRBV29-1|TRBD1|NA
TGCAGCGTTGAAGATGGTCAGGGGGTGACTGAAGCTTTCTTT
CSVEDGQGVTEAFF
>TRBJ2-2|14|TRBV2|NA|NA
TGTGCCAGCGTCGGCGGGTCGAACACCGGGGAGCTGTTTTTT
CASVGGSNTGELFF
>TRBJ2-2|15|TRBV5-1|TRBD1|NA
TGCGCCAGCAGCTTGCGACAGGGGAACACCGGGGAGCTGTTTTTT
CASSLRQGNTGELFF